These 9 T cell receptor beta chains share one sample of origin, sequenced in a study of T cells in Graves' hyperthyroidism and ophthalmopathy. Amplified TCR beta CDR3 regions came from RNA transcripts. The HTBI set primed first-round TCR CDR3 RT-PCR. TCRdb recomputed calls from the multiplex PCR reads with MiXCR, one row per CDR3 protein. The sample consists of fewer than 900,000 distinct CDR3 sequences, 15% to 20% of them appearing once. The sample taken for sequencing was blood. The source of these receptors is a woman aged 45 to 65 with Graves' hyperthyroidism that later progressed to Graves' ophthalmopathy.

The sample holds a few counts of this clonotype. The J gene is TRBJ1-5, the V gene TRBV6-5; D might be TRBD1 (5 bases). CDR3 length: 17 amino acids. The V and J ends lost 2 bases and 0 bases respectively, with 14 bases between them. Germline V gene lookup returns CDR1 MNHEY and CDR2 SVGAGI. The CDR3, as DNA: TGTGCCAGCAGTTACCCCCAGTCAGGGAGTAGCAATCAGCCCCAGCATTTT. As protein: CASSYPQSGSSNQPQHF.

This clonotype was counted at least ten times. The gene calls are TRBV12-3 or TRBV12-4 and TRBJ2-5; TRBD1 might be the D (6 bases). CDR3 size: 14 residues. Trimming pared 4 bases from V and 0 bases from J, leaving 9 bases between. The CDR3 is CASSSTGYQETQYF. CDR3 in DNA: TGTGCCAGCAGTTCTACAGGGTACCAAGAGACCCAGTACTTC.

The chain employs TRBV12-3 or TRBV12-4 and TRBJ2-5; TRBD2 matches 7 bases. This CDR3 spans 14 amino acids. The V gene end was trimmed by 2 bases and the J gene end by 7 bases; junction bases not matched to a gene: 7. The CDR3, as DNA: TGTGCCAGCAGTTTAAGCGGCGGGGGTCGGACCCAGTACTTC. Translated, it gives CASSLSGGGRTQYF.

This sequence joins TRBV6-5 and TRBJ2-4; TRBD1 or TRBD2 may be the D gene (5 bases each). V was pared by 4 bases and J by 6 bases, with 16 bases between. Looked up from germline, CDR1 is MNHEY and CDR2 is SVGAGI. This CDR3 is 15 amino acids long. The DNA for the CDR3 is TGTGCCAGCAGTTCCATCAGGGACGTTGGAAACATTCAGTACTTC. It is translated as CASSSIRDVGNIQYF.

The V gene is TRBV2, the J gene TRBJ1-2; a possible D gene is TRBD1 (6 bases). The germline V gene encodes CDR1 SNHLY and CDR2 FYNNEI. Trimming took off 3 bases at V and 11 bases at J, with 16 bases between the two ends. The CDR3 runs to 13 residues. The DNA for the CDR3 is TGTGCCAGCAGTGACCAAAGGGGGGAGCGGTACACCTTC. As protein: CASSDQRGERYTF. Full variable domain (missing parts from reference TRBV2 and TRBJ1-2): EPEVTQTPSHQVTQMGQEVILRCVPISNHLYFYWYRQILGQKVEFLVSFYNNEISEKSEIFDDQFSVERPDGSNFTLKIRSTKLEDSAMYFCASSDQRGERYTFGSGTRLTVV.

The V and J genes are TRBV27 and TRBJ2-3; D is unresolved. The CDR3 loop spans 18 amino acids. Trimming removed 2 bases at V and 2 bases at J, with 20 bases between. Looked up from germline, CDR1 is MNHEY and CDR2 is SMNVEV (reference sequence). The CDR3 is CASSLPTPLLGFTDTQYF. CDR3 nucleotide sequence: TGTGCCAGCAGTTTACCTACCCCCCTTTTGGGGTTCACAGATACGCAGTATTTT.

The table lists this clonotype with many counts. CDR3 protein: CASSVAGGSNQPQHF. CDR3 bases: TGTGCCAGCAGCGTAGCCGGGGGGTCCAATCAGCCCCAGCATTTT. The chain carries TRBV9 and TRBJ1-5; possible D gene TRBD1, 5 bases. Germline-derived CDR1 and CDR2 are SGDLS and YYNGEE. The CDR3 loop spans 15 amino acids. V gave up 0 bases and J gave up 3 bases, with 10 bases separating them.

This chain uses TRBV24-1 with TRBJ1-1; D gene unclear. The germline gives CDR1 KGHDR, CDR2 SFDVKD. V gave up 11 bases and J gave up 3 bases, with 15 bases separating them. The CDR3 loop spans 13 amino acids. The CDR3 sequence: CASDSGSDTEAFF. The CDR3, as DNA: TGTGCCAGCGACTCGGGGTCGGACACTGAAGCTTTCTTT.

This clonotype has more than one count but fewer than ten. The chain is built from TRBV18 and TRBJ1-3; TRBD1 matches at 9 bases. The CDR3 is made up of 19 amino acids. In germline, CDR1 is KGHSH, CDR2 LQKENI. V lost 3 bases and J lost 0; bases outside the gene matches: 12. The CDR3 region has the DNA TGTGCCAGCTCACCCTCGATAACCGGGACAGGGAGCTCTGGAAACACCATATATTTT. Amino acid sequence: CASSPSITGTGSSGNTIYF.